The clone carrying this T cell receptor (beta chain) was detected only a few times. Its specificity is unknown. This record belongs to a study of Graves' ophthalmopathy and Graves' hyperthyroidism. Overall study results and limits: Ophthalmopathy and stable hyperthyroidism were discriminated by a 13-signature model, with about 91% sensitivity and around 77% specificity.

For repertoire sequencing, the TCR beta CDR3 regions were amplified from RNA transcripts. HTBI primers were used in a first-round RT-PCR, which preceded a second-round multiplex PCR. MiXCR, run by TCRdb on the multiplex PCR reads, gives a single entry per CDR3 protein. The sample consists of some 520,000 distinct CDR3 sequences, around 14% of them appearing once. Germline-derived CDR1 and CDR2 are MGHRA and YSYEKL. The CDR3 spans 16 residues. The J segment lost 5 bases and the V segment lost 0 bases, leaving 8 bases of the junction unmatched. The V gene is TRBV4-1, the J gene TRBJ2-7, with 9 nucleotides matching TRBD1. The specimen was blood. This TCR came from a woman in her twenties or thirties with Graves' ophthalmopathy. The CDR3 region has the DNA TGCGCCAGCAGCCAAGAAAGGCGGGACAGGGCAGACGAGCAGTACTTC. It translates to CASSQERRDRADEQYF.